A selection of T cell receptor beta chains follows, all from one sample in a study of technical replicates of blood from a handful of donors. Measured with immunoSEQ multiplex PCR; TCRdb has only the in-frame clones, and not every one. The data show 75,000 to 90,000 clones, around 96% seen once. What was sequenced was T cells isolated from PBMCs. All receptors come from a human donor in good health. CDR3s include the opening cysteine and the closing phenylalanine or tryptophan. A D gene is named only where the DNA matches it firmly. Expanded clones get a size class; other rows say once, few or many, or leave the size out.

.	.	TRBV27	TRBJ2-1	TGTGCCAGCAGTTTTCCGGGTGGCGACTCCTACAATGAGCAGTTCTTC	CASSFPGGDSYNEQFF
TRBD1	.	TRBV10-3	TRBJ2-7	TGTGCCATCAGTGATCCGACAGGGATCTTCAAGCAGTACTTC	CAISDPTGIFKQYF
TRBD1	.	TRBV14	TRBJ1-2	TGTGCCAGCAGCCACGACAGGGGTTATGGCTACACCTTC	CASSHDRGYGYTF
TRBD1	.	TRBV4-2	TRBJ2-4	TGTGCCAGCAGCCCAGGGACAGAATACATTCAGTACTTC	CASSPGTEYIQYF
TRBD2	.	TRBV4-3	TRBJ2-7	TGCGCCAGCAGCCAAGGGGCCCCGGGACTAGCAGCCTACGAGCAGTACTTC	CASSQGAPGLAAYEQYF
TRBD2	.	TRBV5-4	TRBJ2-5	TGTGCCAGCAGCTTGAATTTAGCGGGAGTAGAGACCCAGTACTTC	CASSLNLAGVETQYF
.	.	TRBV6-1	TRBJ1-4	TGTGCCAGCAGTGAATGGGCCCGGGGGAGAACTAATGAAAAACTGTTTTTT	CASSEWARGRTNEKLFF
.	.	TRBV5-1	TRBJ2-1	TGCGCCAGCAGCTTGGACTACGGGAGCTACAATGAGCAGTTCTTC	CASSLDYGSYNEQFF
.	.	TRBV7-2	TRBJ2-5	TGTGCCAGCAGCTTTGACAGAAGAGAGACCCAGTACTTC	CASSFDRRETQYF
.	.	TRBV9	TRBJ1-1	TGTGCCAGCAGCGTAGGGCAGGGCACTGAAGCTTTCTTT	CASSVGQGTEAFF
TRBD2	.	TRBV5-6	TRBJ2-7	TGTGCCAGCAGCTCCCTTCAGCGGGGGGTATACTACGAGCAGTACTTC	CASSSLQRGVYYEQYF
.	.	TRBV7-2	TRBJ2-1	TGTGCCAGCACCCTGGTAGGAGGTAACAATGAGCAGTTCTTC	CASTLVGGNNEQFF
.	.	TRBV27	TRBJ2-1	TGTGCCAGCAGTATCTCCGGGCGGGTCTCCTACAATGAGCAGTTCTTC	CASSISGRVSYNEQFF
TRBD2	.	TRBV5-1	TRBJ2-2	TGCGCCAGCAGCTTGACTAGCGGGGCGAACACCGGGGAGCTGTTTTTT	CASSLTSGANTGELFF
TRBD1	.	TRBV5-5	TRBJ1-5	TGTGCCAGCAGTTTGGCGGTCGGGACAGTTCAGCCCCAGCATTTT	CASSLAVGTVQPQHF
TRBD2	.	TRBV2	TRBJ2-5	TGTGCCAGCAGTACTAGCGGGAGCCGGACGAGTGCACAAACCCAGTACTTC	CASSTSGSRTSAQTQYF
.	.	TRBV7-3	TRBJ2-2	TGTGCCAGCAGTCCGACAGTGGCGAACACCGGGGAGCTGTTTTTT	CASSPTVANTGELFF
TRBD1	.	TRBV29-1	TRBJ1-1	TGCAGCGTTGAGGGACAGGGGGCGATGAACACTGAAGCTTTCTTT	CSVEGQGAMNTEAFF
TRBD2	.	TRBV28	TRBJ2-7	TGTGCCAGCAGTTTGGGGCTAGCGGGTACCTACGAGCAGTACTTC	CASSLGLAGTYEQYF
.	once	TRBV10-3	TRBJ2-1	TGTGCCATCAGGTCGTGGGGGGGGCACAATGAGCAGTTCTTC	CAIRSWGGHNEQFF
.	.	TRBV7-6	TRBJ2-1	TGTGCCAGCAGCCGGACTATTGCTTACAATGAGCAGTTCTTC	CASSRTIAYNEQFF
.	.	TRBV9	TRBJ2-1	TGTGCCAGCAGCGACGGGGATGAGCAGTTCTTC	CASSDGDEQFF
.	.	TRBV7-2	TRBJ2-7	TGTGCCAGCCGAACCAATTGGGAGTACGAGCAGTACTTC	CASRTNWEYEQYF
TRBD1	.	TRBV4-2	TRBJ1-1	TGTGCCAGCAGCCAAGAGGGACAGGGGGTGACTGAAGCTTTCTTT	CASSQEGQGVTEAFF
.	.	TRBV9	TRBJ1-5	TGTGCCAGCAGCGTCGCAGGGTTGGGACAGCCCCAGCATTTT	CASSVAGLGQPQHF
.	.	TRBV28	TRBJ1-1	TGTGCCAGCAGTTTACGGGAGACCAATGAAGCTTTCTTT	CASSLRETNEAFF
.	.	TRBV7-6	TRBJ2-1	TGTGCCAGCAGCTCCGCATGGAGCTCCTACAATGAGCAGTTCTTC	CASSSAWSSYNEQFF
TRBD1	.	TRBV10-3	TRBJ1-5	TGTGCCATCAGAGAGACAGGGCGCAATCAGCCCCAGCATTTT	CAIRETGRNQPQHF
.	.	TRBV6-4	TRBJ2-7	TGTGCCAGCAGTGACCCAAAAAAGGCAGGGTGCGAGCAGTACTTC	CASSDPKKAGCEQYF
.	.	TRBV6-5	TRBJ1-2	TGTGCCAGCAGTTACTCACGAGGGAACGGCTACACCTTC	CASSYSRGNGYTF
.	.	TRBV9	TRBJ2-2	TGTGCCAGCAGCGTAGGAGGCCCGAGGACCGGGGAGCTGTTTTTT	CASSVGGPRTGELFF
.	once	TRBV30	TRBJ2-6	TGTGCCTGGAGTGTATTCGCGGCAGCTGGGGCCAACGTCCTGACTTTC	CAWSVFAAAGANVLTF
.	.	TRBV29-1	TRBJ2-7	TGCAGCGCTACCGGGGGGCAGACTTACGAGCAGTACTTC	CSATGGQTYEQYF
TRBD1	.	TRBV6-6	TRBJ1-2	TGTGCCAGCAGTTACTTGACAGGGGGTGACAATGGCTACACCTTC	CASSYLTGGDNGYTF
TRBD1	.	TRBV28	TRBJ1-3	TGTGCCAGCAGTTTAAGAGGGGGCCTCAGCTCTGGAAACACCATATATTTT	CASSLRGGLSSGNTIYF
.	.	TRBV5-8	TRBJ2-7	TGTGCCAGCAGCTTGGCTGTTTCAATTAGATACGAGCAGTACTTC	CASSLAVSIRYEQYF
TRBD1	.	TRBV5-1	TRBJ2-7	TGCGCCAGCAGCGGGGACAGCTCCTACGAGCAGTACTTC	CASSGDSSYEQYF
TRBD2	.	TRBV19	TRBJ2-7	TGTGCCAGTAGCCTGGGAGGGATGGGGTACGAGCAGTACTTC	CASSLGGMGYEQYF
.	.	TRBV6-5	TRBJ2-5	TGTGCCACTATCCAAGAGACCCAGTACTTC	CATIQETQYF
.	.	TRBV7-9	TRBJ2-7	TGTGCCAGCAGCTTAAATCCGGGGGAGCAGTACTTC	CASSLNPGEQYF
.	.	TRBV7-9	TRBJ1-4	TGTGCCAGCAGCTTATATATTGAAAAACTGTTTTTT	CASSLYIEKLFF
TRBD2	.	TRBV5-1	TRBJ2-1	TGCGCCAGCAGATCGACTAGCGGGAGCGATGAGCAGTTCTTC	CASRSTSGSDEQFF